These 30 T cell receptor beta chains came from one sample sequenced in a study of cytomegalovirus exposure and HLA in healthy donors. The PCR had 60 Vbeta and 13 Jbeta primers. Generated by immunoSEQ multiplex PCR, the TCRdb table keeps only in-frame clones and is missing some. This table has about 98,000 clones, about 81% appearing once. Sequenced sample: PBMCs. These receptors were taken from a man in his late teens or twenties in good health and CMV-seropositive.

V usage is TRBV9 and J usage is TRBJ2-5, with TRBD1 matching over 10 bases. The CDR3 has 14 residues. V gave up 3 bases and J gave up 5 bases; unmatched junction bases: 4. Germline V gives CDR1 SGDLS, CDR2 YYNGEE. CDR3 coding DNA: TGTGCCAGCAGCGAGGGACAGGGGAGGGAGACCCAGTACTTC. Its protein is CASSEGQGRETQYF.

The chain couples TRBV7-9 to TRBJ1-4, with 9 bases that match TRBD1. The CDR3 extends over 14 amino acids. Trimming removed 3 bases from V and 7 bases from J; junction bases left unmatched: 3. CDR1 is SEHNR, CDR2 FQNEAQ, per germline (reference sequence). CDR3 sequence reads: CASSLGQGGEKLFF. The CDR3 region has the DNA TGTGCCAGCAGCTTGGGACAGGGAGGTGAAAAACTGTTTTTT.

This sequence joins TRBV15 and TRBJ2-5; the match to TRBD2 covers 8 bases. Germline assignment: CDR1 LNHNV and CDR2 YYDKDF (reference sequence). The CDR3 covers 14 residues. V was clipped by 5 bases and J by 1 base; unmatched bases: 3. Here the CDR3 reads CATSLRGGQETQYF. The CDR3 nucleotides read TGTGCCACCAGCCTACGGGGGGGCCAAGAGACCCAGTACTTC. The full variable domain, in which reference TRBV15 and TRBJ2-5 provide the parts outside the CDR3, is DAMVIQNPRYQVTQFGKPVTLSCSQTLNHNVMYWYQQKSSQAPKLLFHYYDKDFNNEADTPDNFQSRRPNTSFCFLDIRSPGLGDTAMYLCATSLRGGQETQYFGPGTRLLVL.

The chain carries TRBV6-1 and TRBJ2-1, with 9 positions matching TRBD1. With 11 bases clipped from V and 6 bases from J, the junction kept 8 bases outside the gene matches. The CDR3 extends over 13 amino acids. Germline CDR1 is MNHNS and CDR2 is SASEGT. The CDR3 nucleotides read TGTGCCTGTCCCGGGACAGGGATCAATGAGCAGTTCTTC. It yields the protein CACPGTGINEQFF.

This sequence joins TRBV27 and TRBJ2-3, with 7 nucleotides matching TRBD1. There are 11 residues in the CDR3. V dropped 2 bases and J dropped 13; count of bases not matched to a gene: 3. The germline V gene has CDR1 MNHEY and CDR2 SMNVEV (reference sequence). The CDR3 loop reads CASSLGQAKYF. Here the CDR3 DNA reads TGTGCCAGCAGTTTAGGACAGGCGAAGTATTTT.

The chain has TRBV7-9 and TRBJ2-3; D might be TRBD2 (5 bases). Between the trimmed V and J ends, which lost 5 bases and 1 base, there was a span of 13 bases. The germline V gene encodes CDR1 SEHNR and CDR2 FQNEAQ (reference sequence). The CDR3 is 15 amino acids. The CDR3 protein is CASSGRAFGTDTQYF. The CDR3 region has the DNA TGTGCCAGCAGCGGGCGGGCATTTGGCACAGATACGCAGTATTTT.

V usage is TRBV14 and J usage is TRBJ1-4; D is perhaps TRBD1 (5 bases). The CDR3 is 13 residues long. V lost 1 base to trimming and J lost 7 bases, with 7 bases between them. Germline-derived CDR1 and CDR2 are SGHDN and FVKESK. CDR3 protein: CASSQGRGEKLFF. The CDR3 coding sequence is TGTGCCAGCAGCCAAGGAAGGGGTGAAAAACTGTTTTTT. Full variable domain (missing parts from reference TRBV14 and TRBJ1-4): EAGVTQFPSHSVIEKGQTVTLRCDPISGHDNLYWYRRVMGKEIKFLLHFVKESKQDESGMPNNRFLAERTGGTYSTLKVQPAELEDSGVYFCASSQGRGEKLFFGSGTQLSVL.

Only one count was recorded for this clone. The chain joins TRBV5-5 to TRBJ1-2; perhaps TRBD1 as D (5 bases). Germline CDR1 reads SGHKS; CDR2 reads YYEKEE (reference sequence). The ends were cut back, 4 bases at V and 8 bases at J, with 15 bases in the middle. The CDR3 length is 13 residues. The CDR3 sequence is CASSPDSLGGYTF. The CDR3 DNA follows: TGTGCCAGCAGCCCTGACAGTCTAGGGGGCTACACCTTC.

The chain is built from TRBV6-4 and TRBJ2-1; 8 bases are shared with TRBD2. The CDR3 totals 13 residues. Germline values: CDR1 MRHNA, CDR2 SNTAGT. J was trimmed by 4 bases and V by 4 bases; bases with no gene match: 0. CDR3 amino acids: CASSASGYNEQFF. CDR3 DNA sequence: TGTGCCAGCAGTGCTAGCGGGTACAATGAGCAGTTCTTC.

In this sample, this clone turned up once. This chain links TRBV6-1 with TRBJ2-4; D is ambiguous. The CDR3 runs 15 residues. CDR1 is MNHNS, CDR2 SASEGT, per germline. With 4 bases removed from V and 2 bases from J, the gap between germline ends came to 12 bases. The CDR3 protein is CASSGLGDTKNIQYF. CDR3 sequence (DNA): TGTGCCAGCAGTGGCCTTGGCGACACCAAAAACATTCAGTACTTC.

The rearrangement joins TRBV6-5 to TRBJ2-7; D is perhaps TRBD1 (5 bases). Per germline, CDR1 MNHEY and CDR2 SVGAGI. This CDR3 has 13 amino acids. Between the trimmed V and J ends, which lost 6 bases and 4 bases, there was a span of 13 bases. The CDR3 protein is CASRRTPTYEQYF. CDR3 DNA: TGTGCCAGCAGACGGACACCAACTTACGAGCAGTACTTC.

The chain combines TRBV4-1 with TRBJ1-1, with D perhaps TRBD1 (5 bases). The V gene lost 2 bases and the J gene lost 7 bases, with 17 bases spanning the gap. CDR3 length: 15 residues. Germline V CDR1 and CDR2: MGHRA, YSYEKL. As DNA, the CDR3 is TGCGCCAGCAGCCAATTGAGTGACAGAGCCCTTGAAGCTTTCTTT. Protein sequence: CASSQLSDRALEAFF.

The chain carries TRBV28 and TRBJ2-1; TRBD2 matches 8 bases. Germline loops: CDR1 MDHEN, CDR2 SYDVKM. The trim removed 8 bases at V and 4 bases at J, leaving 7 bases unmatched. This CDR3 is built from 14 residues. The CDR3 bases are TGTGCCAGCCGAGCGGGGGAATCTTACAATGAGCAGTTCTTC. Translation gives CASRAGESYNEQFF.

This clone has a single count. The V and J genes are TRBV2 and TRBJ1-3; D gene uncertain. Trimming shortened V by 4 bases and J by 3 bases, and 13 bases separated the two germline ends. The V gene's germline CDR1 is SNHLY and CDR2 FYNNEI. The CDR3 totals 15 residues. DNA of the CDR3: TGTGCCAGCAGTGTTCCGCTCAGGTTTGGAAACACCATATATTTT. This codes for CASSVPLRFGNTIYF.

This clone occurred a few times. The chain links TRBV9 to TRBJ2-7; D not resolved. The V gene lost 0 bases and the J gene lost 0 bases, with 7 bases spanning the gap. Germline V CDR1 and CDR2: SGDLS, YYNGEE. CDR3 length: 14 residues. The DNA for the CDR3 is TGTGCCAGCAGCGTAGGAGCCACCTCCTACGAGCAGTACTTC. Amino acid sequence: CASSVGATSYEQYF.

This chain connects TRBV27 to TRBJ2-3; unclear D gene. With 4 bases removed from V and 0 bases from J, the gap between germline ends came to 11 bases. The CDR3 consists of 15 residues. Germline-derived CDR1 and CDR2 are MNHEY and SMNVEV (reference sequence). CDR3 sequence reads: CASSSSPSSTDTQYF. In nucleotides, the CDR3 is TGTGCCAGCAGTTCTTCCCCCTCTAGCACAGATACGCAGTATTTT.

V is TRBV30 and J is TRBJ2-2; D remains unclear. Trimming shortened V by 0 bases and J by 1 base, and 12 bases separated the two germline ends. Germline values: CDR1 GTSNPN, CDR2 SVGIG (reference sequence). The CDR3 runs 16 residues. CDR3: CAWSVLFPLNTGELFF. In DNA form, the CDR3 reads TGTGCCTGGAGTGTACTATTTCCGCTGAACACCGGGGAGCTGTTTTTT.

The chain employs TRBV5-4 and TRBJ2-5; TRBD2 might be the D (6 bases). V was shortened by 4 bases and J by 4 bases, with 17 bases between the two germline ends. Germline-derived CDR1 and CDR2 are SGHNT and YYREEE (reference sequence). The CDR3 has 15 amino acids. The chain's CDR3 is CASSLPSTGVETQYF. The CDR3 nucleotides are TGTGCCAGCAGCCTACCCTCTACGGGGGTAGAGACCCAGTACTTC.

The V and J genes are TRBV28 and TRBJ1-5; the match to TRBD1 covers 8 bases. Germline V gives CDR1 MDHEN, CDR2 SYDVKM. This CDR3 is 18 amino acids long. With V trimmed by 1 base and J by 2 bases, 10 bases remained unmatched. CDR3 DNA sequence: TGTGCCAGCAGTTTATTAGGCAGGGGGCGCTTGGGCAATCAGCCCCAGCATTTT. Amino acids: CASSLLGRGRLGNQPQHF.

CDR3 amino acids: CASSLLSPGQPQHF. The DNA for the CDR3 is TGTGCCAGCAGTTTATTGAGCCCGGGGCAGCCCCAGCATTTT. This chain connects TRBV28 to TRBJ1-5, with D uncertain. V lost 1 base to trimming and J lost 7 bases, with 11 bases between them. CDR1 and CDR2 from the germline V gene are MDHEN and SYDVKM. The CDR3 consists of 14 residues.

The rearrangement uses TRBV10-1 and TRBJ1-6; D is possibly TRBD1 (6 bases). Germline V CDR1 and CDR2: WNHNN, SYGVQD (reference sequence). V shed 3 bases and J shed 6 bases, with 12 bases lying between them. The CDR3 sequence is 15 residues long. Written as DNA, the CDR3 is TGCGCCAGCAGTGACCGGACAGCTAGTAATTCACCCCTCCACTTT. It specifies CASSDRTASNSPLHF.

The chain recombines TRBV6-1 with TRBJ1-1; D is ambiguous. Between the trimmed V and J ends, which lost 2 bases and 1 base, there was a span of 8 bases. The CDR3 has 14 residues. Germline CDR1 is MNHNS and CDR2 is SASEGT. The CDR3 sequence: CASSERAGNTEAFF. As DNA, the CDR3 is TGTGCCAGCAGTGAACGCGCAGGGAACACTGAAGCTTTCTTT.

The rearrangement links TRBV28 to TRBJ1-2; 8 bases align to TRBD1. The CDR3 totals 14 residues. Germline CDR1 and CDR2: MDHEN and SYDVKM. The ends lost 4 bases at V and 4 bases at J; junction bases unmatched: 5. The CDR3 bases are TGTGCCAGCAGTTCCAGGGGGCGGGGCTATGGCTACACCTTC. Translated: CASSSRGRGYGYTF.

The CDR3 bases are TGTGCCATCAGTGGTTCGTTGGCAGGGGACTACGAGCAGTACTTC. Translated: CAISGSLAGDYEQYF. The genes are TRBV10-3 and TRBJ2-7, with a possible D match to TRBD1 (6 bases). This CDR3 spans 15 amino acids. Trimming took 4 bases from V and 3 from J, leaving 16 bases between them. Germline V gives CDR1 ENHRY, CDR2 SYGVKD.

The J gene is TRBJ1-2, the V gene TRBV28; D call uncertain. CDR1 and CDR2 from the germline V gene are MDHEN and SYDVKM. The CDR3 length is 12 residues. V lost 1 base to trimming and J lost 4 bases, with 4 bases between them. CDR3 coding DNA: TGTGCCAGCAGTTTATCTTCCTATGGCTACACCTTC. Residues: CASSLSSYGYTF.

This clone has just a few counts. CDR3 loop: CASNRGRGYTF. The CDR3, as DNA: TGTGCCAGCAACAGGGGTCGGGGCTACACCTTC. The genes are TRBV28 and TRBJ1-2; 7 nucleotides agree with TRBD1. The V gene's germline CDR1 is MDHEN and CDR2 SYDVKM. V lost 7 bases and J lost 8; bases outside the gene matches: 4. The CDR3 is 11 residues long.

The V gene is TRBV7-2, the J gene TRBJ1-4; 7 bases map to TRBD1. The V gene's germline CDR1 is SGHTA and CDR2 FQGNSA. This CDR3 region has 12 residues. Trimming at V came to 3 bases and at J to 10 bases, leaving 2 bases not matched to a gene. The CDR3 here is CASSFRGAKLFF. Here the CDR3 DNA reads TGTGCCAGCAGCTTCAGGGGGGCAAAACTGTTTTTT. Full variable domain (outside the CDR3, taken from reference TRBV7-2 and TRBJ1-4): GAGVSQSPSNKVTEKGKDVELRCDPISGHTALYWYRQSLGQGLEFLIYFQGNSAPDKSGLPSDRFSAERTGGSVSTLTIQRTQQEDSAVYLCASSFRGAKLFFGSGTQLSVL.

V and J are TRBV30 and TRBJ1-1; 7 bases are a match to TRBD1. This CDR3 is 12 amino acids long. CDR1 is GTSNPN, CDR2 SVGIG, per germline (reference sequence). Trimming took 6 bases from V and 4 from J; bases not matched to a gene: 5. CDR3 sequence: CACDRVFTEAFF. Here the CDR3 DNA reads TGTGCCTGCGACAGGGTGTTCACTGAAGCTTTCTTT.

The rearrangement uses TRBV4-1 and TRBJ1-4, with 7 bases that match TRBD1. Looked up from germline, CDR1 is MGHRA and CDR2 is YSYEKL. V gave up 1 base and J gave up 5 bases; unmatched junction bases: 4. This CDR3 region has 15 residues. CDR3 loop: CASSQADRDNEKLFF. CDR3 nucleotides: TGCGCCAGCAGCCAAGCCGACAGGGACAATGAAAAACTGTTTTTT.

V is TRBV5-1 and J is TRBJ1-1; D may be TRBD1 (6 bases). V lost 0 bases and J lost 7, with 19 bases in between. CDR1 is SGHRS, CDR2 YFSETQ, per germline. The CDR3 is 16 amino acids. The CDR3 DNA reads as TGCGCCAGCAGCTTGGAGCCTAGGACAGTTAGTCTTGAAGCTTTCTTT. Its translation: CASSLEPRTVSLEAFF.